This T cell receptor (beta chain) derives from a study of preoperative IRX-2 immunotherapy in early breast cancer. Specified treatment: preoperative locoregional IRX-2 cytokine immunotherapy. This phase Ib study tested locoregional IRX-2 cytokine immunotherapy given before surgery. Sequencing was performed with immunoSEQ multiplex PCR; in TCRdb, only in-frame clones are kept and a portion is missing. The repertoire holds more than 20,000 clones, with about 81% as singletons. This specimen was lymph node tissue, taken after IRX-2 immunotherapy. The receptor was isolated from a human donor with breast cancer.

CDR3 amino acids: CASSYSMGDIQYF. The CDR3 DNA reads TGTGCCAGCAGTTACTCTATGGGTGACATTCAGTACTTC. The chain employs TRBV6-8 and TRBJ2-4; D not certain. The CDR3 has 13 amino acids. V dropped 0 bases and J dropped 8 bases, with 8 bases sitting between them. Germline CDR1 reads MNHGY; CDR2 reads SAAAGT.